These 8 T cell receptor beta chains came from one sample sequenced in a study of cytomegalovirus exposure and HLA in healthy donors. Using immunoSEQ multiplex PCR, the repertoire was profiled, and TCRdb retains in-frame clones only, with some absent. This sample has about 110,000 clones, with approximately 85% found just once. The sequenced sample was PBMCs. Receptor source: a woman younger than 35 in good health and CMV-seronegative.

The V gene is TRBV10-3, the J gene TRBJ2-3; 7 bases agree with TRBD1. Germline V CDR1 and CDR2: ENHRY, SYGVKD. V lost 5 bases, J lost 1 base, and 0 bases stayed unmatched. CDR3 size: 13 residues. This CDR3 reads CAISTGGTDTQYF. CDR3 DNA sequence: TGTGCCATCAGTACAGGGGGCACAGATACGCAGTATTTT.

Concerning this clone itself: Other nucleotide sequences in the sample specify the same CDR3. The V gene is TRBV5-6, the J gene TRBJ2-3; no clear D. V was pared by 2 bases and J by 1 base, with 5 bases between. CDR1 and CDR2 (germline): SGHDT, YYEEEE. The CDR3 extends over 13 amino acids. For the CDR3, the DNA is TGTGCCAGCAGCTTAACTGGCACAGATACGCAGTATTTT. Translating gives CASSLTGTDTQYF. The full variable domain, its missing parts supplied by reference TRBV5-6 and TRBJ2-3, is DAGVTQSPTHLIKTRGQQVTLRCSPKSGHDTVSWYQQALGQGPQFIFQYYEEEERQRGNFPDRFSGHQFPNYSSELNVNALLLGDSALYLCASSLTGTDTQYFGPGTRLTVL.

The genes are TRBV20-1 and TRBJ1-1; D remains ambiguous. Trimming pared 6 bases from V and 7 bases from J, leaving 6 bases between. This CDR3 has 9 amino acids. Germline V gene lookup returns CDR1 DFQATT and CDR2 SNEGSKA (reference sequence). The CDR3 DNA is TGCAGTGCCCTAGGTGAAGCTTTCTTT. Translating gives CSALGEAFF.

This clone was detected a few times. The CDR3 is CASSLYRTGGGNQPQHF. For the CDR3, the DNA is TGTGCCAGCAGTTTATACCGAACAGGGGGCGGCAATCAGCCCCAGCATTTT. This chain uses TRBV27 with TRBJ1-5; 9 bases match TRBD1. Germline V CDR1 and CDR2: MNHEY, SMNVEV (reference sequence). The CDR3 has 17 residues. V lost 1 base, J lost 2 bases, and 6 bases stayed unmatched.

This clone has more than one count but fewer than ten. The DNA of the CDR3 is TGCGCCAGCAGCCCGGCTACAGTGAGCAATCAGCCCCAGCATTTT. It codes for CASSPATVSNQPQHF. The J gene is TRBJ1-5, the V gene TRBV4-1; no clear D gene. V lost 4 bases to trimming and J lost 1 base, with 11 bases between them. The CDR3 extends over 15 amino acids. Germline lookup yields CDR1 MGHRA and CDR2 YSYEKL.

A word on this clone: This clone may be a read error of a much larger clone one base away. The chain couples TRBV27 to TRBJ2-3; TRBD2 agrees at 11 bases. The V gene's germline CDR1 is MNHEY and CDR2 SMNVEV (reference sequence). The trim removed 7 bases at V and 2 bases at J, leaving 2 bases unmatched. The CDR3 loop spans 14 amino acids. This chain's CDR3 is CASNSGGATDTQYF. The CDR3, as DNA: TGTGCCAGCAATAGCGGGGGGGCCACAGATACGCAGTATTTT.

The chain uses TRBV5-1 and TRBJ1-4, with D maybe TRBD1 (6 bases). There are 16 residues in the CDR3. V shed 1 base and J shed 0 bases, with 10 bases lying between them. CDR1 is SGHRS and CDR2 is YFSETQ in the germline V gene. CDR3 sequence (DNA): TGCGCCAGCAGCTTGACAGGGAGGGCAACTAATGAAAAACTGTTTTTT. Amino acid sequence: CASSLTGRATNEKLFF.

The rearrangement uses TRBV29-1 and TRBJ2-4; 10 bases line up with TRBD1. The V and J ends lost 3 bases and 3 bases, in that order; junction bases with no gene match: 5. This CDR3 has 15 amino acids. The germline V gene has CDR1 SQVTM and CDR2 ANQGSEA. CDR3: CSVEAWTGGKNIQYF. As DNA, the CDR3 is TGCAGCGTTGAGGCTTGGACAGGGGGCAAAAACATTCAGTACTTC.